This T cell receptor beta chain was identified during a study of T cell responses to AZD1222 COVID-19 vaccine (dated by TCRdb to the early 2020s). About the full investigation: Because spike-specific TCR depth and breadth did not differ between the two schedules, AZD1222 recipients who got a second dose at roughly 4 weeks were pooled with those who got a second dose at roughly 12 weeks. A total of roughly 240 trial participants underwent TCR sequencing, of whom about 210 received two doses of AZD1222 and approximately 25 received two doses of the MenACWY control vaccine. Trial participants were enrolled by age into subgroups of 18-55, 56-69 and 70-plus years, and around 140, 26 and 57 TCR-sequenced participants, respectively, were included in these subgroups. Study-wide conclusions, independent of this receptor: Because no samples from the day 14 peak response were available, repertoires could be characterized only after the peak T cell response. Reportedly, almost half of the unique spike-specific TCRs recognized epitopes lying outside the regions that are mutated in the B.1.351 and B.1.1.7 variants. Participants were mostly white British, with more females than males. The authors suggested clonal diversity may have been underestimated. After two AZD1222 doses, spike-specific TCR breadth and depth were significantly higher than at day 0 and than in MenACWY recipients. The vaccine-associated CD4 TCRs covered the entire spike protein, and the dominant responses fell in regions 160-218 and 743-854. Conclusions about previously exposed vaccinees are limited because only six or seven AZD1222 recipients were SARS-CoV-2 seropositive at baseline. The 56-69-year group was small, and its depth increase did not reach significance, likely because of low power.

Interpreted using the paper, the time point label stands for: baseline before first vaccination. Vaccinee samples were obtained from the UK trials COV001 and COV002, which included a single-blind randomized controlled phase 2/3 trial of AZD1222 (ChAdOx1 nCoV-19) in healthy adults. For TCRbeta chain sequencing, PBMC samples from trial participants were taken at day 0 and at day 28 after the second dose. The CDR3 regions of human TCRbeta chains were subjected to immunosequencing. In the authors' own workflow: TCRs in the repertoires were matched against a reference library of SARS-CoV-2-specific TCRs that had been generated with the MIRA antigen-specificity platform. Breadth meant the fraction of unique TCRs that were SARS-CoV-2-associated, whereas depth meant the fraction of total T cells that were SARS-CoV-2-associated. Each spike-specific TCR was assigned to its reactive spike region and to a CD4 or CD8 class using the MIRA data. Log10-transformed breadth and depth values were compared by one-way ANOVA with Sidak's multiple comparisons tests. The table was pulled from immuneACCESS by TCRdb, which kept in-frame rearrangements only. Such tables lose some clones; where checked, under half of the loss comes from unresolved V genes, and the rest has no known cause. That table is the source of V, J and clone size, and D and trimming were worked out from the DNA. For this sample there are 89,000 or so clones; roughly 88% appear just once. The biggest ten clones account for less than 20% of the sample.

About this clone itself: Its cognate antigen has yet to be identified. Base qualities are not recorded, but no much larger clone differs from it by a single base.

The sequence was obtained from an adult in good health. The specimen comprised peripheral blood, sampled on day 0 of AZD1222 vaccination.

The sequenced DNA: TGTGCCAGCAGCGTAGAGCCGGGGAGCGGAAACACCATATATTTT. The resulting protein is CASSVEPGSGNTIYF. Recombination joined TRBV9 with TRBJ1-3, with no confidently assigned D gene. V is clipped by 0 bases and J by 4 bases, and the sequence between their germline boundaries is 11 bases long. The germline V gene sets CDR1 to SGDLS and CDR2 to YYNGEE. Including cysteine and phenylalanine, the CDR3 has 15 amino acids. The DNA shown is the 45-base CDR3, in frame from base 1. Here the CDR3 is joined to the reference TRBV9 and TRBJ1-3 genes, and the full variable domain is: DSGVTQTPKHLITATGQRVTLRCSPRSGDLSVYWYQQSLDQGLQFLIQYYNGEERAKGNILERFSAQQFPDLHSELNLSSLELGDSALYFCASSVEPGSGNTIYFGEGSWLTVV.